This TCR beta chain was identified during a study of blood T cells in healthy people across ages (dated by TCRdb to 2013 to 2016). Broadly, across the study: Template switching captured roughly one uniquely barcoded TCR beta cDNA molecule per two T cells in model experiments. Two additional independent replicas of 1 million unique cDNA reads from the same blood draw were analyzed for two donors (one aged 18 to 30 and one aged 80 or older). Donors of different ages were randomly distributed across sequencing lanes to avoid experimental bias. The study measured age-related changes in TCR beta repertoire diversity using deep sequencing normalized with unique cDNA molecular identifiers. The donors were divided into four age groups: young (average around 17 years), middle-aged (about 40), aged (approximately 64) and long-lived (82).

General findings and caveats noted by the study authors: Estimates of total diversity from one million sequenced T cells were regarded as lower bounds and underestimates. The long-lived group showed more naive CD4+ T cells, fewer expanded clones and increased TCR diversity than the aged group, suggesting age selection. As age increased, observed TCR beta diversity per million T cells dropped in a roughly linear way, and a significant reduction was already evident by age 40. Since profiling was done on bulk unsorted PBMCs, naive and antigen-experienced compartments could not be conclusively compared. A strong correlation was found between observed TCR beta diversity and the percentage of naive T cells measured by flow cytometry. The CMV infection status of donors was not known, potentially confounding age-related changes in expanded clonotypes.

The library was generated by 5' RACE. These reads were obtained on an Illumina HiSeq 2500. The second PCR ran for about 7 to 11 cycles and used a J-beta primer mix along with a sample-barcoded 5' primer. A unique molecular identifier was introduced onto each TCR beta cDNA molecule by a template-switch 5' adaptor carrying 12 random nucleotides. At least 3 million CDR3-containing paired-end reads were obtained from each sample. The Mint cDNA synthesis kit, primed by a TRBC-specific oligonucleotide, was used to synthesize first-strand cDNA from all RNA. All cDNA was treated with uracil-DNA glycosylase and then went through a first 18-cycle PCR with the universal primers M1SS and BC2_uni_R. The authors processed their data as follows. Each sample was normalized by randomly selecting 1 million high-quality reads, each carrying a distinct molecular identifier. Reads sharing molecular identifiers were discarded rather than binned into consensus sequences. MiTCR, set to a Q25 quality threshold and the strictest error-elimination algorithm, was used for CDR3 identification, clonotype clustering and error correction. A nonparametric unseen species model using Euler transformation provided a lower-bound estimate of total TCR beta diversity. The public reads were reanalyzed by TCRdb: fastp trimming at Q25, MiXCR alignment, in-frame beta chains only. Rows matching on CDR3 protein sequence are summarized as one entry with the most common DNA and genes. Here the V and J calls rest on TCRdb's processing, not on the authors' analysis. The sample records around 1,500,000 distinct CDR3 sequences, under 30% of which are singletons. Of the sample, about 8% falls within the top ten clones.

Taken from cysteine to phenylalanine, the CDR3 has 16 residues. The entry retains the CDR3 DNA only, 48 bases that are in frame from base 1. Sequences SNHLY (CDR1) and FYNNEI (CDR2) are obtained from the germline V gene. The junction shows trimming of 5 bases on V and 8 bases on J, and the gene matches do not reach 15 bases of it. Remarks on this clonotype: The specificity of this receptor is unknown. Per-base quality was not reported, and no clone a single base away is much larger than it.

Donors were roughly 40 systemically healthy Caucasian individuals from Russia aged roughly 6 to 95 years. Each donor gave 9 to 10 milliliters of peripheral blood, collected into EDTA-treated Vacutainer tubes. Ficoll-Paque density-gradient centrifugation was used to isolate PBMCs, with at least 6.5 million per sample. Total RNA was extracted from PBMCs with Trizol reagent, with at least 6 micrograms obtained per sample. For every donor, flow cytometry on a PBMC aliquot measured the percentage of naive CD45RAhigh/CD27high T cells. The sample taken for sequencing was blood. The sequence was collected from a woman aged 25 to 39 in good health. Recombination linked TRBV2 to TRBJ2-1; TRBD2 aligns with 7 central bases. CDR3 sequence: CASSSSGLLSLDEQFF. The sequence in DNA is TGTGCCAGCAGTTCCTCGGGACTACTTTCTTTGGATGAGCAGTTCTTC. With all but the CDR3 taken from the reference TRBV2 and TRBJ2-1 genes, the full variable domain is: EPEVTQTPSHQVTQMGQEVILRCVPISNHLYFYWYRQILGQKVEFLVSFYNNEISEKSEIFDDQFSVERPDGSNFTLKIRSTKLEDSAMYFCASSSSGLLSLDEQFFGPGTRLTVL.